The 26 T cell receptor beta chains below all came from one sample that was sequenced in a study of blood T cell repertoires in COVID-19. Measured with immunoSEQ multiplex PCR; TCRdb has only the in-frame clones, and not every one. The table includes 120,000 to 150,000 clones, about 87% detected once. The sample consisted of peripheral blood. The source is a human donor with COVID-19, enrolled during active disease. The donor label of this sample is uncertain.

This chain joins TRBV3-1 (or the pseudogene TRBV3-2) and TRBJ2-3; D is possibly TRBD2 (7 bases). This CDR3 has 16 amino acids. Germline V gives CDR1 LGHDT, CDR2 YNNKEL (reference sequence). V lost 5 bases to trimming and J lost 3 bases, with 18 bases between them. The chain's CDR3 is CASSNPTEGGTDTQYF. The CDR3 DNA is TGTGCCAGCAGCAACCCCACTGAGGGGGGGACAGATACGCAGTATTTT.

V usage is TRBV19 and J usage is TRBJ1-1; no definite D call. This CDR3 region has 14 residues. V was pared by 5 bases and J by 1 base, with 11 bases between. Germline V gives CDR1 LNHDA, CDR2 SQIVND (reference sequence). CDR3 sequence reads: CASSPEAGNTEAFF. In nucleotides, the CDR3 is TGTGCCAGTAGTCCGGAGGCGGGGAACACTGAAGCTTTCTTT.

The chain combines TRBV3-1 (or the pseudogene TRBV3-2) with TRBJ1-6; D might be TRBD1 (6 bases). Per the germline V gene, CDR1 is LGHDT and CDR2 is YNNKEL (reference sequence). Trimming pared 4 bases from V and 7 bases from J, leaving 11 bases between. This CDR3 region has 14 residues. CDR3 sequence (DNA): TGTGCCAGCAGCCTGGACAGAAGCAATTCACCCCTCCACTTT. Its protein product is CASSLDRSNSPLHF.

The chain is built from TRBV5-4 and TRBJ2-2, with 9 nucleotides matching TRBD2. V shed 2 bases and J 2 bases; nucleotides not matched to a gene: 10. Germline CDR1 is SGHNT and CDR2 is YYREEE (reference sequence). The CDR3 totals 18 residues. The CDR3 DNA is TGTGCCAGCAGCTTCTTAATAGCGGGAGCAAGTAACACCGGGGAGCTGTTTTTT. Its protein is CASSFLIAGASNTGELFF.

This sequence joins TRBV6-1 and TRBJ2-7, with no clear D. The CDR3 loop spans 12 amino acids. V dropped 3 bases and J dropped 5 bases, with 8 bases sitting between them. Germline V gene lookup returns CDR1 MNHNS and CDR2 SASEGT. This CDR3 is CASSDGFHEQYF. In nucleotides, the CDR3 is TGTGCCAGCAGTGACGGGTTCCACGAGCAGTACTTC.

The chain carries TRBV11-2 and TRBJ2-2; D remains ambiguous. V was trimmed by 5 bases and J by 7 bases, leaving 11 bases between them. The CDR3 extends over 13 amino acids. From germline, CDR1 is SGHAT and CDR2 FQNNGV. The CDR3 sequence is CASSPEIGGELFF. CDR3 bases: TGTGCCAGCAGCCCGGAGATTGGCGGGGAGCTGTTTTTT.

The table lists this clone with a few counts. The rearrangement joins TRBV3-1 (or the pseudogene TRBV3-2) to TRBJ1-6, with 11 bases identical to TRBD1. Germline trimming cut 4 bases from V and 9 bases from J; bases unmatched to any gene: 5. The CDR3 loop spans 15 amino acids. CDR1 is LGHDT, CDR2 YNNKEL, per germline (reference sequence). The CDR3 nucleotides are TGTGCCAGCAGCCTACGGGACAGGGGGTCTTCACCCCTCCACTTT. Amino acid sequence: CASSLRDRGSSPLHF.

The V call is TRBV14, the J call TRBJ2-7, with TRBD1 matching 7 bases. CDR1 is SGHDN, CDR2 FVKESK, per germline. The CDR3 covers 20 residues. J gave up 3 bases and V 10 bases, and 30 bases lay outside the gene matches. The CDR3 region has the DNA TGTGCCACCACCAGCATCGCGACAGGGCGGCGCATAGCGTGGGGCTACGAGCAGTACTTC. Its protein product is CATTSIATGRRIAWGYEQYF.

The DNA for the CDR3 is TGCGCCAGCAGCGTGCAGGGCCGGGGGACCACCGGGGAGCTGTTTTTT. It encodes CASSVQGRGTTGELFF. The chain employs TRBV5-1 and TRBJ2-2; D might be TRBD2 (6 bases). V dropped 4 bases and J dropped 4 bases, with 17 bases sitting between them. The CDR3 totals 16 residues. The germline V gene has CDR1 SGHRS and CDR2 YFSETQ.

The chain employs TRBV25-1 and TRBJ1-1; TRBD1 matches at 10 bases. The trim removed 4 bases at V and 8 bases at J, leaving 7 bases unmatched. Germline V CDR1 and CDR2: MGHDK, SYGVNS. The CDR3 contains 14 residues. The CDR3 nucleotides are TGTGCCAGCAGTGGGTGGGACAGGGGTTCGGAAGCTTTCTTT. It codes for CASSGWDRGSEAFF.

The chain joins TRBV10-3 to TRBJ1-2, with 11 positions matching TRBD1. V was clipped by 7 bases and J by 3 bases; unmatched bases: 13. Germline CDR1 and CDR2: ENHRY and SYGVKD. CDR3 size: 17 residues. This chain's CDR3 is CAIKARTGGALDYGYTF. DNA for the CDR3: TGTGCCATCAAAGCGAGGACAGGGGGCGCTTTGGACTATGGCTACACCTTC.

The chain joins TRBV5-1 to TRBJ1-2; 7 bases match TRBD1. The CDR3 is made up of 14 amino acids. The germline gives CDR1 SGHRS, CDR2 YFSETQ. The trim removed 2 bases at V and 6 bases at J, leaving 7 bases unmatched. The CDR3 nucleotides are TGCGCCAGCAGCTTTACAGGGGATTCAGATGGCTACACCTTC. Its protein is CASSFTGDSDGYTF.

CDR3 sequence: CALATGGFYEQYF. The CDR3 nucleotides are TGTGCCTTAGCGACAGGGGGATTCTACGAGCAGTACTTC. V is TRBV30 and J is TRBJ2-7, with 9 bases that match TRBD1. J lost 3 bases, V lost 7 bases, and 7 bases had no gene match. CDR3 length: 13 residues. Per the germline V gene, CDR1 is GTSNPN and CDR2 is SVGIG (reference sequence).

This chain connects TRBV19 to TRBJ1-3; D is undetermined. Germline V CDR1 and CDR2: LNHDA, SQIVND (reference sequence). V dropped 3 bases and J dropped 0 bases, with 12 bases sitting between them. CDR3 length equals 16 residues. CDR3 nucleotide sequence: TGTGCCAGTAGTATGCGTGTAGAGGTCTCTGGAAACACCATATATTTT. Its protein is CASSMRVEVSGNTIYF.

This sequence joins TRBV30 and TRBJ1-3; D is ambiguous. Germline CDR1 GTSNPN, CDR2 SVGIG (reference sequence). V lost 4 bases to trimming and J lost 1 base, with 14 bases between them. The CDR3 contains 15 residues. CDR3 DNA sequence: TGTGCCTGGACCCGCCGAGGTTCTTCTGGAAACACCATATATTTT. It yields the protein CAWTRRGSSGNTIYF.

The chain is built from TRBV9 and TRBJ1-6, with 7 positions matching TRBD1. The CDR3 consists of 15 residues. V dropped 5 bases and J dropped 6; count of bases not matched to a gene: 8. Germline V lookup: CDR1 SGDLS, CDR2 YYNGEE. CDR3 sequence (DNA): TGTGCCAGCAGGGGAGACAGGGCATCTAATTCACCCCTCCACTTT. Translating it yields CASRGDRASNSPLHF.

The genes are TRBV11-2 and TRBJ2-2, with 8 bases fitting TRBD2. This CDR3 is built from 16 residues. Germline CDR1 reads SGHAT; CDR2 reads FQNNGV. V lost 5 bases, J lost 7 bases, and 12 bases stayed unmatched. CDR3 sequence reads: CASSLSGGRIGGELFF. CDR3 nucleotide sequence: TGTGCCAGCAGCCTATCAGGCGGGAGGATCGGCGGGGAGCTGTTTTTT. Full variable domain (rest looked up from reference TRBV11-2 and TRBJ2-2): EAGVAQSPRYKIIEKRQSVAFWCNPISGHATLYWYQQILGQGPKLLIQFQNNGVVDDSQLPKDRFSAERLKGVDSTLKIQPAKLEDSAVYLCASSLSGGRIGGELFFGEGSRLTVL.

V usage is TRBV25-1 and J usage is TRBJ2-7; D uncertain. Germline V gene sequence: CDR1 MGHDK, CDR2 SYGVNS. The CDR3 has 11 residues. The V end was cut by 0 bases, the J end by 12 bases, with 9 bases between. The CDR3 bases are TGTGCCAGCAGTGAATATGAGAGTCTGTACTTC. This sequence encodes CASSEYESLYF.

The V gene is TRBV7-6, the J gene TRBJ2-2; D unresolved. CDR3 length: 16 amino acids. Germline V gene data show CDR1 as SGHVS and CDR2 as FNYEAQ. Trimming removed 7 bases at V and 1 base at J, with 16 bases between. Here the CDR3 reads CASTDEPAGNTGELFF. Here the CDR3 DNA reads TGTGCCAGCACCGACGAACCGGCAGGGAACACCGGGGAGCTGTTTTTT.

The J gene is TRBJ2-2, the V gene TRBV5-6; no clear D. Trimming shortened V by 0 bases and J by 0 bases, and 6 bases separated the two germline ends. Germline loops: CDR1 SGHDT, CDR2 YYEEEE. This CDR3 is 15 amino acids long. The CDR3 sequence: CASSLVAANTGELFF. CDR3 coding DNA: TGTGCCAGCAGCTTGGTGGCAGCGAACACCGGGGAGCTGTTTTTT.

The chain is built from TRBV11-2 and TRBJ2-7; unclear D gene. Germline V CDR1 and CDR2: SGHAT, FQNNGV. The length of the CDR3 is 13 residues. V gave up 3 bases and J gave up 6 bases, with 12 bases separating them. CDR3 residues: CASSFDTVGEQYF. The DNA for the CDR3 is TGTGCCAGCAGCTTTGACACCGTCGGCGAGCAGTACTTC.

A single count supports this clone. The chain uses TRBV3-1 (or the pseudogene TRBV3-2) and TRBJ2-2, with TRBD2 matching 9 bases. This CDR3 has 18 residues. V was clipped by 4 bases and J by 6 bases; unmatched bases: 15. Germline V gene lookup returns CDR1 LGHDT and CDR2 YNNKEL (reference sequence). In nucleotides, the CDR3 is TGTGCCAGCAGCCCCAGGTCTGGCCTAGCGGGGAAGGCCGGGGAGCTGTTTTTT. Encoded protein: CASSPRSGLAGKAGELFF.

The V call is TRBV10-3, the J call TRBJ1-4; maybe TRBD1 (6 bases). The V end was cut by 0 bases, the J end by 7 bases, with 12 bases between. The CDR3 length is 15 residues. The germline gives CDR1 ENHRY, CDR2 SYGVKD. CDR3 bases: TGTGCCATCAGTGAGTCGACGGGACACCTTGAAAAACTGTTTTTT. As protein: CAISESTGHLEKLFF.

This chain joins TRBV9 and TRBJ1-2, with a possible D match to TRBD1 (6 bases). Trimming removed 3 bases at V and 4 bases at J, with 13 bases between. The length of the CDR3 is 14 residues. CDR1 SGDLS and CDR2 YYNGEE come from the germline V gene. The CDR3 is CASSANLGAYGYTF. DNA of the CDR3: TGTGCCAGCAGCGCAAATCTGGGGGCCTATGGCTACACCTTC.

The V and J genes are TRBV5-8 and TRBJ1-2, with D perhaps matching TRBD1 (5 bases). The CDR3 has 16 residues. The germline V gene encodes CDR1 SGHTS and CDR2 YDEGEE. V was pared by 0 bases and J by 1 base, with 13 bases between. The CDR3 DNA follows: TGTGCCAGCAGCTTGGCCGTGCAGGGAAATAACTATGGCTACACCTTC. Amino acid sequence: CASSLAVQGNNYGYTF. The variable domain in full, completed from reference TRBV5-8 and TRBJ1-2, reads EAGVTQSPTHLIKTRGQQATLRCSPISGHTSVYWYQQALGLGLQFLLWYDEGEERNRGNFPPRFSGRQFPNYSSELNVNALELEDSALYLCASSLAVQGNNYGYTFGSGTRLTVV.

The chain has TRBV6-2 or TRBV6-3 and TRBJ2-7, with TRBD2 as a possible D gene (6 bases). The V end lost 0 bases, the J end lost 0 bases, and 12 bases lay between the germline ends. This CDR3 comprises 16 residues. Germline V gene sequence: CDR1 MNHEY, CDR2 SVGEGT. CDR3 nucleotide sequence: TGTGCCAGCAGTTACTCGTGGCGGGGAAACTCCTACGAGCAGTACTTC. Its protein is CASSYSWRGNSYEQYF.